A selection of T cell receptor beta chains follows, all from one sample in a study of CXCR3-negative and CXCR3-positive naive CD8 T cells. TCRdb re-called the 5' RACE reads and gives one entry per CDR3 protein, without DNA. The table lists approximately 47,000 distinct CDR3 sequences. The sequenced material came from naive CXCR3- CD8+ T cells from blood. The receptors originated from a human donor in good health. Some clones in this sample may be carry-over from other donors' samples. Each CDR3 is given with its conserved first and last residue. Fields, in order: clone size, J gene, V gene, CDR3 protein. A row's size may be missing; if present it is once, few, many or a size class.

NA | TRBJ2-5 | TRBV29-1 | CSVDRGPLQETQYF
NA | TRBJ2-7 | TRBV5-1 | CASSLEGLSYEQYF
NA | TRBJ2-7 | TRBV28 | CASSLTYEQYF
NA | TRBJ2-1 | TRBV11-2 | CASSLGAGTGNEQFF
NA | TRBJ2-4 | TRBV12-3/TRBV12-4 | CASRIRGAAKNIQYF
NA | TRBJ2-2 | TRBV6-5 | CASSYFPTPTGEDTGELFF
medium-sized | TRBJ2-2 | TRBV28 | CASSLFPTVVNTGELFF
NA | TRBJ1-2 | TRBV28 | CASRPGTSSPYGYTF
NA | TRBJ1-1 | TRBV6-2/TRBV6-3 | CASSYPDEAFF
NA | TRBJ2-3 | TRBV7-6 | CASSTGPGDTQYF
NA | TRBJ1-2 | TRBV6-5 | CASSLAVGDGYTF
NA | TRBJ1-5 | TRBV7-9 | CASSPDGNQPQHF
NA | TRBJ2-1 | TRBV29-1 | CSVEDIRREANEQFF
NA | TRBJ1-4 | TRBV5-1 | CASRSGMVATNEKLFF
NA | TRBJ2-1 | TRBV4-3 | CASSQESGLDSYNEQFF
NA | TRBJ2-1 | TRBV29-1 | CSVTLPGLAINEQFF
NA | TRBJ2-5 | TRBV2 | CASRERLAGGEETQYF
NA | TRBJ2-7 | TRBV29-1 | CSVVTGGGSYEQYF
NA | TRBJ1-1 | TRBV20-1 | CSALERWNTEAFF
NA | TRBJ1-1 | TRBV6-2/TRBV6-3 | CASSATGTRATEAFF
NA | TRBJ2-5 | TRBV11-2 | CASSFPGGETQYF
NA | TRBJ2-7 | TRBV28 | CASRTGTGLFHEQYF
NA | TRBJ2-1 | TRBV9 | CASSPSGGWEQFF
NA | TRBJ1-2 | TRBV28 | CASSLTGGLVGYTF
NA | TRBJ2-5 | TRBV5-1 | CASSHLAGGQETQYF
NA | TRBJ2-5 | TRBV28 | CASSLSGETQYF
medium-sized | TRBJ2-7 | TRBV30 | CAWRDMYEQYF
NA | TRBJ2-1 | TRBV5-6 | CASRPLAGGRDEQFF
NA | TRBJ2-1 | TRBV15 | CATSRTRYNEQFF
NA | TRBJ2-7 | TRBV12-3/TRBV12-4 | CASSFGVRGPYEQYF
NA | TRBJ2-7 | TRBV7-9 | CASSPAGDYEQYF
NA | TRBJ1-2 | TRBV21-1 | CASSLPPTGQLENNGYTF
NA | TRBJ2-7 | TRBV28 | CASSRTSRLSEQYF
NA | TRBJ2-1 | TRBV5-1 | CASSLDVNPLNEQFF
NA | TRBJ2-7 | TRBV12-3/TRBV12-4 | CASSSTGYEQYF
NA | TRBJ2-1 | TRBV7-9 | CASSLVATNEQFF
NA | TRBJ2-5 | TRBV6-5 | CASSMDSQETQYF
NA | TRBJ1-1 | TRBV27 | CASGDRGGNTEAFF
NA | TRBJ2-1 | TRBV15 | CATSSGAYNEQFF
NA | TRBJ2-5 | TRBV29-1 | CSVAGTGGQETQYF
NA | TRBJ2-1 | TRBV12-3/TRBV12-4 | CASSLALLSGQFF
NA | TRBJ2-7 | TRBV6-6 | CASSYEGAVRYEQYF
NA | TRBJ2-1 | TRBV27 | CASSLGGSYNEQFF
NA | TRBJ2-5 | TRBV12-3/TRBV12-4 | CASSFRGSPETQYF
NA | TRBJ2-5 | TRBV28 | CASSSRGGSVHEYQETQYF
NA | TRBJ2-7 | TRBV29-1 | CSVTGGFSYEQYF
NA | TRBJ1-1 | TRBV29-1 | CSVENGREGTEAFF